There are a few counts of the clone carrying this TCR beta chain. The time point: patch test 1, 2 weeks after DPC sensitization. Specified treatment: therapeutic diphenylcyclopropenone sensitization with weekly scalp DPC. Only after blood had been drawn was each patch test applied. Each donor was an alopecia patient between 18 and 70 years of age who qualified for DPC. From germline, CDR1 is MDHEN and CDR2 SYDVKM. The length of the CDR3 is 17 residues. V dropped 5 bases and J dropped 6; count of bases not matched to a gene: 11. These data are taken from a study of human T cells and chemical hapten exposure. Overall study: DPC at 2% was the sensitizing agent, placed on around 2 cm by around 2 cm of upper inner arm skin.

The library attached unique molecular identifiers to individual cDNA molecules. TCRdb re-analysed the RACE reads in MiXCR, keeping a single row per CDR3 protein. The data show 300,000 to 350,000 distinct CDR3 sequences, with under 8% seen just once and 7.5% to 9% held by the top ten. The sample here was whole blood, taken in connection with sensitization to the hapten diphenylcyclopropenone (DPC). The chain is built from TRBV28 and TRBJ2-1; the match to TRBD2 covers 12 bases. The source is a woman between 18 and 30 years old with alopecia areata. Some clones in this sample may be carry-over from other donors' samples. CDR3 sequence: CASSLSSGGAHVNEQFF. CDR3 in DNA: TGTGCCAGCAGTCTCTCTAGCGGGGGGGCCCATGTCAATGAGCAGTTCTTC.